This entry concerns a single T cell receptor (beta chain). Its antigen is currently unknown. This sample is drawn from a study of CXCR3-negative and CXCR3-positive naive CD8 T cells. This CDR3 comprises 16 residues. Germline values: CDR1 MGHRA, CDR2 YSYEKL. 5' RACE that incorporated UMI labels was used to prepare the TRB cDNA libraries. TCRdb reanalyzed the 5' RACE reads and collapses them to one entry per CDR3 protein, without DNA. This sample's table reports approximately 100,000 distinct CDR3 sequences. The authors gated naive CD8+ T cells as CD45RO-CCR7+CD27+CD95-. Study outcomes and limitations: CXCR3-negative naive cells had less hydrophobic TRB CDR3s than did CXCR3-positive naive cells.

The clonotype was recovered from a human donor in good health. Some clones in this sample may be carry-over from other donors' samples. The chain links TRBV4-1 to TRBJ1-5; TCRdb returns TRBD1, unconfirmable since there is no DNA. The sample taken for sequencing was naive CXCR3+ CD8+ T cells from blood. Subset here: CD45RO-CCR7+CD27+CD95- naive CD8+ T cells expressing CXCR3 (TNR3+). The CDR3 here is CASSPLETGFNQPQHF.